This TCR beta chain was sequenced during a study of OX40 agonist ivuxolimab in advanced cancers. Overall study context: It was permissible to have had prior anti-PD-1, anti-PD-L1 or anti-CTLA-4 therapy, and about 40% had some.

CDR3 size: 15 residues. Germline V gene lookup returns CDR1 SGHTA and CDR2 FQGTGA. The V end was cut by 5 bases, the J end by 2 bases, with 13 bases between. Excluded were patients having autoimmune disease history or systemic immunosuppression. Drawing of blood for sampling happened at baseline, at cycle 4 day 1, and at cycle 7 day 1. TCRdb's copy holds only in-frame clones and misses some; the assay was immunoSEQ multiplex PCR. The repertoire has about 83,000 clones, about 86% of them found once; the top ten carry roughly 1.9%. The chain joins TRBV7-3 to TRBJ1-3; TRBD1 might be the D (5 bases). This sequence originates from an adult with an advanced solid tumor such as melanoma, head and neck, liver or kidney cancer. The sequencing here drew on CD4+ or CD8+ T cells sorted from blood, taken in a trial of the OX40 agonist ivuxolimab. The CDR3: CASSRGGGTGNTIYF. CDR3 nucleotide sequence: TGTGCCAGCAGCCGTGGGGGAGGTACTGGAAACACCATATATTTT.